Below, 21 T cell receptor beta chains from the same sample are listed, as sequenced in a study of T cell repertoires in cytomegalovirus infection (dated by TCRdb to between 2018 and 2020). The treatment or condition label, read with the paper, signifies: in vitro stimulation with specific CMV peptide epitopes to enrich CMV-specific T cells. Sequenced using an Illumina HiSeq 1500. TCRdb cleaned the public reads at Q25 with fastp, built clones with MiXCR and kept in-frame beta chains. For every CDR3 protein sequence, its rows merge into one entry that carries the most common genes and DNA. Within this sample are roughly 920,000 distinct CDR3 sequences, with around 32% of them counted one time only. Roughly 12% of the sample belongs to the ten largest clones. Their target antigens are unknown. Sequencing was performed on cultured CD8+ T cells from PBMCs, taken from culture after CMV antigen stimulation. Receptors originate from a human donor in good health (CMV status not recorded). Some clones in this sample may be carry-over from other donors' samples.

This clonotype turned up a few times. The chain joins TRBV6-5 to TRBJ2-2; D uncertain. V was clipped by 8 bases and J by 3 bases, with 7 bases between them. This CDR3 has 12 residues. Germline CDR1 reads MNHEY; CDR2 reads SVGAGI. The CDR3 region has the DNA TGTGCCAGCTGGGTCCACACCGGGGAGCTGTTTTTT. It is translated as CASWVHTGELFF.

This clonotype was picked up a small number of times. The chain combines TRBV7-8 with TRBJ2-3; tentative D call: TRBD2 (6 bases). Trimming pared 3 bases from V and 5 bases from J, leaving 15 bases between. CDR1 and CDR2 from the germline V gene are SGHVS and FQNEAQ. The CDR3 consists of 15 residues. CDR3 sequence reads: CASSLGGGGVDTQYF. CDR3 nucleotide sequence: TGTGCCAGCAGCTTGGGGGGTGGTGGGGTAGATACGCAGTATTTT.

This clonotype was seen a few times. CDR3 bases: TGTGCCAGCCGCTCTGGGGGGTTCCAAGAGACCCAGTACTTC. Translation: CASRSGGFQETQYF. The rearrangement uses TRBV11-2 and TRBJ2-5, with D perhaps TRBD2 (6 bases). Germline CDR1 reads SGHAT; CDR2 reads FQNNGV. This CDR3 spans 14 amino acids. V was trimmed by 8 bases and J by 1 base, leaving 14 bases between them.

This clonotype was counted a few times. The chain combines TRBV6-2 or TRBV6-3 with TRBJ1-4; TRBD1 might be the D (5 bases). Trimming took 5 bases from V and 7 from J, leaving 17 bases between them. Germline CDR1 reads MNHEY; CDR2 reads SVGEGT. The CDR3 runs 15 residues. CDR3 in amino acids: CASSPGGGWREKLFF. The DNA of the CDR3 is TGTGCCAGCAGTCCCGGGGGAGGATGGCGTGAAAAACTGTTTTTT.

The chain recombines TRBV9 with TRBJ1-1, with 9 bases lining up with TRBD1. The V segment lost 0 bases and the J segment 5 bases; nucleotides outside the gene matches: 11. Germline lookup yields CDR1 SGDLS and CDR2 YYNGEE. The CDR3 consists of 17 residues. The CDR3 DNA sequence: TGTGCCAGCAGCGTAGCCAGATTTACAGGGGGCGGAACTGAAGCTTTCTTT. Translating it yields CASSVARFTGGGTEAFF.

CDR3 nucleotide sequence: TGTGCCAGTAGTATTCAGAACAGGGCTACGAACACCGGGGAGCTGTTTTTT. This encodes CASSIQNRATNTGELFF. The rearrangement joins TRBV19 to TRBJ2-2; TRBD1 is a possible D gene (6 bases). The CDR3 length is 17 residues. Deletions cut 3 bases from V and 0 bases from J, with 14 bases between. Germline V gene lookup returns CDR1 LNHDA and CDR2 SQIVND (reference sequence).

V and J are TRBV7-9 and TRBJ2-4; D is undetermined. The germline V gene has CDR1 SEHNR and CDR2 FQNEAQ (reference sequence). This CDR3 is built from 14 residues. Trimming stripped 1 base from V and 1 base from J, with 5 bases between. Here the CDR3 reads CASSLDWAKNIQYF. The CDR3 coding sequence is TGTGCCAGCAGCTTAGATTGGGCCAAAAACATTCAGTACTTC.

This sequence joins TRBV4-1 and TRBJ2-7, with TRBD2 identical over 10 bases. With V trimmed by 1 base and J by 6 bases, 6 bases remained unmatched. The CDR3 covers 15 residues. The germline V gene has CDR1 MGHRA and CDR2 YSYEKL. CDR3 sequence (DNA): TGCGCCAGCAGCCAAGTTGCAACTAGCGGGACCGAGCAGTACTTC. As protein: CASSQVATSGTEQYF.

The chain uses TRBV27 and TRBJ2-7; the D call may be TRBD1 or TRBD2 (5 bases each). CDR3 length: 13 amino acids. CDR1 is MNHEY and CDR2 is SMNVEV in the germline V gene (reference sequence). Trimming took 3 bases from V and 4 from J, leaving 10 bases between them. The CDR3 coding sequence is TGTGCCAGCAGTTTTGGGGACGTTTACGAGCAGTACTTC. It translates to CASSFGDVYEQYF.

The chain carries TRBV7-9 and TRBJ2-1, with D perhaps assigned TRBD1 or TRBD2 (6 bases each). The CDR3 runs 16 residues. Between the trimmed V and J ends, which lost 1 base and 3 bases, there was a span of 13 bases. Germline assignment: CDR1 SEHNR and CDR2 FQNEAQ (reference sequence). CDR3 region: CASSLVTGLIYNEQFF. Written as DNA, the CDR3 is TGTGCCAGCAGCTTAGTGACAGGACTAATCTACAATGAGCAGTTCTTC. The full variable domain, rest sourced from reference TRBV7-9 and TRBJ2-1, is DTGVSQNPRHKITKRGQNVTFRCDPISEHNRLYWYRQTLGQGPEFLTYFQNEAQLEKSRLLSDRFSAERPKGSFSTLEIQRTEQGDSAMYLCASSLVTGLIYNEQFFGPGTRLTVL.

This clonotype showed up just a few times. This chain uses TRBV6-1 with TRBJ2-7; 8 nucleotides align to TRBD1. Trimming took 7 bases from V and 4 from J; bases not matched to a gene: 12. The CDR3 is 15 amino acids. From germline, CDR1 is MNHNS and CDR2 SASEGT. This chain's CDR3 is CASTEDRAKPYEQYF. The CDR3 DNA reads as TGTGCCAGCACCGAGGACAGGGCCAAACCTTACGAGCAGTACTTC.

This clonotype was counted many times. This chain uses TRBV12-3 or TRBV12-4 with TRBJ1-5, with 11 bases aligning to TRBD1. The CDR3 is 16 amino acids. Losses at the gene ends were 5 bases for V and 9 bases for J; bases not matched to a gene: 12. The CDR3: CASSNPGQGVARPQHF. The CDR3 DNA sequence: TGTGCCAGCAGTAATCCGGGACAGGGGGTTGCTCGGCCCCAGCATTTT.

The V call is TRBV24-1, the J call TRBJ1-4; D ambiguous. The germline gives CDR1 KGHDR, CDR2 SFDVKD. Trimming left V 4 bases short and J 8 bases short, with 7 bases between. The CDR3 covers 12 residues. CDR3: CATSDAAEKLFF. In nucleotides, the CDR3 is TGTGCCACCAGTGACGCAGCCGAAAAACTGTTTTTT.

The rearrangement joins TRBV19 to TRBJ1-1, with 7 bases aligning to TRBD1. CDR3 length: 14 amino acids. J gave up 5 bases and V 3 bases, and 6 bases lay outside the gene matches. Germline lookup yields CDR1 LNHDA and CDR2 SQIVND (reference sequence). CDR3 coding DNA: TGTGCCAGTAGTATCTGGGACAGCAGGACTGAAGCTTTCTTT. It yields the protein CASSIWDSRTEAFF.

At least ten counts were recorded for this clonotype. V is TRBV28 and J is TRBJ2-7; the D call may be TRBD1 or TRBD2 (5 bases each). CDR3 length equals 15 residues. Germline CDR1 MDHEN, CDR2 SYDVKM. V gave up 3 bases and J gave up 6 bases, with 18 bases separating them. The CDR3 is CASSFWQGNEGEQYV. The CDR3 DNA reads TGTGCCAGCAGTTTTTGGCAGGGCAACGAGGGCGAGCAGTACGTC.

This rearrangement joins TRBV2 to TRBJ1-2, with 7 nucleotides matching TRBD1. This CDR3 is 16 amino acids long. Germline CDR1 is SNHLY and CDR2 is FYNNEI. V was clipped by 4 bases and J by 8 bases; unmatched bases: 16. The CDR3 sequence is CASSGRQIGGAKGYTF. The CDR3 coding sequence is TGTGCCAGCAGTGGACGGCAAATAGGGGGCGCGAAGGGCTACACCTTC.

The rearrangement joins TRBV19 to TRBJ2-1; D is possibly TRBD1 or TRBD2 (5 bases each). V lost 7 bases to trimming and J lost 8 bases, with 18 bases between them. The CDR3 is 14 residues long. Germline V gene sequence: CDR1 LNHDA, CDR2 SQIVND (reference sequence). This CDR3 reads CASTYHQGVDEQFF. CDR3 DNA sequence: TGTGCCAGTACTTACCACCAGGGAGTCGATGAGCAGTTCTTC.

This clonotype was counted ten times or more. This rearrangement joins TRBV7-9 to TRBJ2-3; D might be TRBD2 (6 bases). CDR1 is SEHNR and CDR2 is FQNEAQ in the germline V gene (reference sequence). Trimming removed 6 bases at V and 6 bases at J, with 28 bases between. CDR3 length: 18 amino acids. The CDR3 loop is CASRGMSSGGQTSDTQYF. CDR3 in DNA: TGTGCCAGCAGGGGGATGTCTTCTGGAGGGCAGACTTCCGATACGCAGTATTTT.

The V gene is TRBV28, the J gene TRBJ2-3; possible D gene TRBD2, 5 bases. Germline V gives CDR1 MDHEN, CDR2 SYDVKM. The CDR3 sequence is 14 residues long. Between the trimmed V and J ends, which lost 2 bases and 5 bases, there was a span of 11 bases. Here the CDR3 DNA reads TGTGCCAGCAGTTTAACGTCCCGGGGAGATACGCAGTATTTT. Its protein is CASSLTSRGDTQYF.

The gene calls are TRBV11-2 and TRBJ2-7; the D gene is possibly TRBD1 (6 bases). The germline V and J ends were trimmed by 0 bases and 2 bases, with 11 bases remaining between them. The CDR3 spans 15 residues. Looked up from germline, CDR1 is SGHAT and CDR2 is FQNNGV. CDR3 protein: CASSLDLGAPYEQYV. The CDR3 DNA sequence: TGTGCCAGCAGCTTAGATCTGGGGGCCCCCTACGAGCAGTACGTC.

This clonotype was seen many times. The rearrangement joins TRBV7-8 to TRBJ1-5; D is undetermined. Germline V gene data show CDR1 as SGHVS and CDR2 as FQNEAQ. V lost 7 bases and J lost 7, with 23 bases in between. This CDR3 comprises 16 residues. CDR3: CASTGGSVGSTQPQHF. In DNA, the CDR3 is TGTGCCAGCACCGGAGGCTCAGTTGGTTCAACCCAGCCCCAGCATTTT.